These T cell receptor beta chains were read from a single sample in a study of blood T cell repertoires in COVID-19. TCRdb's table, derived via immunoSEQ multiplex PCR, lists solely in-frame clones and lacks some. The sample lists 150,000 to 200,000 clones, around 87% occurring once. Sequencing input: peripheral blood. Receptors originate from a woman of 80 years or more in a cohort sampled during active or convalescent COVID-19. CDR3s include the opening cysteine and the closing phenylalanine or tryptophan. Fields, in order: V gene, clone size, CDR3 length, J gene, CDR3 protein. Only part of the rows carry a size: once, few, many, or a class if the clone is expanded.

v_gene: TRBV9; abundance: NA; len: 13; j_gene: TRBJ1-5; CDR3aa: CASSVGANQPQHF
v_gene: TRBV19; abundance: NA; len: 14; j_gene: TRBJ1-3; CDR3aa: CASSKGGYGNTIYF
v_gene: TRBV6-2/TRBV6-3; abundance: NA; len: 17; j_gene: TRBJ1-1; CDR3aa: CASSSPGQGRINTEAFF
v_gene: TRBV19; abundance: NA; len: 15; j_gene: TRBJ2-1; CDR3aa: CASSASGSSYNEQFF
v_gene: TRBV6-6; abundance: few; len: 14; j_gene: TRBJ2-5; CDR3aa: CASSSPGLQETQYF
v_gene: TRBV30; abundance: NA; len: 14; j_gene: TRBJ1-2; CDR3aa: CAWSVPTGKIGYTF
v_gene: TRBV4-1; abundance: NA; len: 14; j_gene: TRBJ1-4; CDR3aa: CASSQVGRNEKLFF
v_gene: TRBV7-9; abundance: NA; len: 15; j_gene: TRBJ1-2; CDR3aa: CASSLGNRGLTGYTF
v_gene: TRBV27; abundance: NA; len: 18; j_gene: TRBJ2-3; CDR3aa: CASRTLAGGNKGTDTQYF
v_gene: TRBV5-5; abundance: NA; len: 19; j_gene: TRBJ1-5; CDR3aa: CASSLVYVGRRGSNQPQHF
v_gene: TRBV5-1; abundance: NA; len: 15; j_gene: TRBJ1-6; CDR3aa: CASRPGQGASSPLHF
v_gene: TRBV19; abundance: NA; len: 13; j_gene: TRBJ1-1; CDR3aa: CASSSPGDTEAFF
v_gene: TRBV19; abundance: NA; len: 15; j_gene: TRBJ1-1; CDR3aa: CASSPWTLSDTEAFF
v_gene: TRBV24-1; abundance: NA; len: 13; j_gene: TRBJ2-1; CDR3aa: CATSDSTYNEQFF
v_gene: TRBV18; abundance: NA; len: 14; j_gene: TRBJ1-1; CDR3aa: CASSLGTVNTEAFF
v_gene: TRBV11-2; abundance: NA; len: 13; j_gene: TRBJ2-1; CDR3aa: CASTKTSGGRKFF
v_gene: TRBV7-9; abundance: NA; len: 18; j_gene: TRBJ2-6; CDR3aa: CASSLVQGFASGANVLTF
v_gene: TRBV10-3; abundance: NA; len: 17; j_gene: TRBJ2-5; CDR3aa: CAISALPGQGLEETQYF
v_gene: TRBV6-5; abundance: NA; len: 16; j_gene: TRBJ1-1; CDR3aa: CASSYAPWGMNTEAFF
v_gene: TRBV3-1/TRBV3-2; abundance: NA; len: 15; j_gene: TRBJ1-6; CDR3aa: CASSQTGAYNSPLHF
v_gene: TRBV18; abundance: NA; len: 20; j_gene: TRBJ2-1; CDR3aa: CAGEGDRILRTSGRAAEQFF
v_gene: TRBV6-1; abundance: NA; len: 16; j_gene: TRBJ1-2; CDR3aa: CASSEASGRGVYGYTF
v_gene: TRBV5-6; abundance: NA; len: 13; j_gene: TRBJ2-7; CDR3aa: CASKLQGGYEQYF
v_gene: TRBV5-1; abundance: NA; len: 15; j_gene: TRBJ1-3; CDR3aa: CASSRGQGQGNTIYF
v_gene: TRBV7-9; abundance: NA; len: 16; j_gene: TRBJ2-5; CDR3aa: CASSSTWTSGQETQYF
v_gene: TRBV3-1/TRBV3-2; abundance: once; len: 18; j_gene: TRBJ1-6; CDR3aa: CASSQDSGGGGLGSPLHF